The 2 T cell receptor beta chains below were found in one sample sequenced in a study of cytomegalovirus exposure and HLA in healthy donors. A multiplex PCR was run with 60 Vbeta primers and 13 Jbeta primers. Profiling relied on immunoSEQ multiplex PCR, and the TCRdb table lists in-frame clones only, not all of them. The table lists roughly 130,000 clones, around 90% of them singletons, with roughly 0.53% in the top ten. The sequenced sample consisted of PBMCs. The receptors stem from a middle-aged woman in good health and CMV-seronegative.

This CDR3 reads CASKTSGRAKNEQYF. DNA for the CDR3: TGTGCCAGCAAGACTAGCGGGAGGGCCAAAAACGAGCAGTACTTC. The chain links TRBV28 to TRBJ2-7; TRBD2 matches 14 bases. The length of the CDR3 is 15 residues. The ends lost 7 bases at V and 5 bases at J; junction bases unmatched: 7. Germline V gives CDR1 MDHEN, CDR2 SYDVKM.

Comment on this clone: The junction differs from germline at one of its ends, possibly a read error. V and J are TRBV7-9 and TRBJ2-7; the match to TRBD1 covers 8 bases. The CDR3 runs to 12 residues. CDR1 and CDR2 (germline): SEHNR, FQNEAQ (reference sequence). The CDR3 bases are TGTTCCAGCAGCCCGACAGGGGACGAGCAGTACTTC. Translation: CSSSPTGDEQYF.